A single sample is the source of the 19 T cell receptor beta chains below, sequenced in a study of blood T cell repertoires in COVID-19. Only in-frame clones appear in the TCRdb table, and some are missing; sequencing was by immunoSEQ multiplex PCR. The table has approximately 190,000 clones, around four fifths seen once. The sample was peripheral blood. The receptors were gathered from a human donor in a cohort sampled during active COVID-19.

The CDR3 loop is CASSLWAGEAFF. CDR3 DNA: TGTGCCAGCAGTTTATGGGCAGGGGAAGCTTTCTTT. This chain joins TRBV12-3 or TRBV12-4 and TRBJ1-1, with D tentatively TRBD1 (5 bases). Trimming removed 2 bases at V and 8 bases at J, with 9 bases between. There are 12 residues in the CDR3.

V gene TRBV5-1 combines with J gene TRBJ1-4; D uncertain. The CDR3 is 13 residues long. V shed 0 bases and J shed 7 bases, with 7 bases lying between them. Per germline, CDR1 SGHRS and CDR2 YFSETQ. The CDR3 DNA reads TGCGCCAGCAGCTTGGGGCTAGGTGAAAAACTGTTTTTT. Translated, it gives CASSLGLGEKLFF.

The CDR3 nucleotides are TGCGCCAGCAGCTTGGCCGCCAGGGGCTATGGCTACACCTTC. Encoded protein: CASSLAARGYGYTF. The chain carries TRBV5-1 and TRBJ1-2, with D possibly matching TRBD1 (6 bases). Germline CDR1 SGHRS, CDR2 YFSETQ. The V and J ends lost 0 bases and 4 bases respectively, with 10 bases between them. The CDR3 contains 14 residues.

This chain joins TRBV20-1 and TRBJ2-3, with 16 bases aligning to TRBD2. The CDR3 length is 15 residues. Per the germline V gene, CDR1 is DFQATT and CDR2 is SNEGSKA (reference sequence). V lost 5 bases and J lost 14; bases outside the gene matches: 13. CDR3 nucleotides: TGCAGTGCTCGTGAACCGGGACTAGCGGGAGGGTTACGGTATTTT. Its translation: CSAREPGLAGGLRYF.

The chain links TRBV10-1 to TRBJ2-2; 8 bases align to TRBD1. J lost 8 bases, V lost 6 bases, and 8 bases had no gene match. The CDR3 is 14 amino acids. From germline, CDR1 is WNHNN and CDR2 SYGVQD (reference sequence). The chain's CDR3 is CASSAGQGFGELFF. CDR3 bases: TGCGCCAGCAGCGCCGGACAGGGCTTTGGGGAGCTGTTTTTT.

This clone came up a few times. V and J are TRBV6-1 and TRBJ1-1, with a tentative D call TRBD1 (5 bases). Germline V gene sequence: CDR1 MNHNS, CDR2 SASEGT. The CDR3 length is 11 residues. V gave up 5 bases and J gave up 7 bases, with 8 bases separating them. This CDR3 is CASSRGIEAFF. Here the CDR3 DNA reads TGTGCCAGCAGTAGGGGAATTGAAGCTTTCTTT.

The chain is built from TRBV2 and TRBJ1-2; D gene uncertain. Trimming shortened V by 7 bases and J by 5 bases, and 17 bases separated the two germline ends. Looked up from germline, CDR1 is SNHLY and CDR2 is FYNNEI. The CDR3 has 14 residues. The CDR3 DNA sequence: TGTGCCAGCAAAGCAGGCATACTCGATTATGGCTACACCTTC. It encodes CASKAGILDYGYTF. Full variable domain (remainder filled in from reference TRBV2 and TRBJ1-2): EPEVTQTPSHQVTQMGQEVILRCVPISNHLYFYWYRQILGQKVEFLVSFYNNEISEKSEIFDDQFSVERPDGSNFTLKIRSTKLEDSAMYFCASKAGILDYGYTFGSGTRLTVV.

The chain carries TRBV7-2 and TRBJ2-7; TRBD2 is a possible D gene (6 bases). CDR3 size: 13 residues. CDR1 and CDR2 (germline): SGHTA, FQGNSA. V dropped 5 bases and J dropped 6 bases, with 14 bases sitting between them. CDR3 loop: CASSPSVGVEQYF. CDR3 nucleotide sequence: TGTGCCAGCAGCCCTAGCGTGGGGGTCGAGCAGTACTTC. Full variable domain (remainder filled in from reference TRBV7-2 and TRBJ2-7): GAGVSQSPSNKVTEKGKDVELRCDPISGHTALYWYRQSLGQGLEFLIYFQGNSAPDKSGLPSDRFSAERTGGSVSTLTIQRTQQEDSAVYLCASSPSVGVEQYFGPGTRLTVT.

This clone was detected once. This chain joins TRBV10-2 and TRBJ1-1; 8 bases map to TRBD1. The CDR3 covers 14 residues. The trim removed 2 bases at V and 10 bases at J, leaving 9 bases unmatched. Per germline, CDR1 WSHSY and CDR2 SAAADI. The CDR3 bases are TGCGCCAGCAGTGAGCGATCAGGGGGCTCCGGAGCTTTCTTT. This codes for CASSERSGGSGAFF.

V gene TRBV7-2 combines with J gene TRBJ1-2; D might be TRBD1 (5 bases). Germline lookup yields CDR1 SGHTA and CDR2 FQGNSA. CDR3 length equals 14 residues. Trimming stripped 5 bases from V and 8 bases from J, with 18 bases between. CDR3 bases: TGTGCCAGCAGCACCCCTGGGGGGTTTTGGGGCTACACCTTC. This codes for CASSTPGGFWGYTF.

The V gene is TRBV19, the J gene TRBJ1-2; a possible D gene is TRBD1 (6 bases). Trimming cost V 7 bases and J 6 bases, with 12 bases left between them. This CDR3 contains 12 residues. In germline, CDR1 is LNHDA, CDR2 SQIVND (reference sequence). The CDR3 is CASNTGRHGYTF. The CDR3 DNA sequence: TGTGCCAGTAATACAGGGAGACATGGCTACACCTTC.

This clone was detected only a few times. The J gene is TRBJ1-2, the V gene TRBV4-1, with D tentatively TRBD1 (6 bases). CDR1 is MGHRA and CDR2 is YSYEKL in the germline V gene. V was clipped by 1 base and J by 8 bases, with 17 bases between them. CDR3 length equals 15 residues. CDR3 amino acids: CASSQGKTGSAGYTF. The CDR3 DNA follows: TGCGCCAGCAGCCAAGGAAAGACAGGATCCGCGGGCTACACCTTC.

The chain carries TRBV10-3 and TRBJ2-7; TRBD1 agrees at 11 bases. This CDR3 is 15 amino acids long. CDR1 and CDR2 (germline): ENHRY, SYGVKD. Trimming removed 2 bases from V and 4 bases from J; junction bases left unmatched: 4. CDR3 bases: TGTGCCATCAGTGAGCCGGACAGGGGGCTTTACGAGCAGTACTTC. It codes for CAISEPDRGLYEQYF.

The rearrangement links TRBV6-5 to TRBJ1-2; no definite D call. This CDR3 spans 15 amino acids. Per the germline V gene, CDR1 is MNHEY and CDR2 is SVGAGI. V shed 4 bases and J shed 8 bases, with 20 bases lying between them. In DNA, the CDR3 is TGTGCCAGCAGTTCCCCCGGAGGCCTTCTGGGGGGCTACACCTTC. Translating gives CASSSPGGLLGGYTF.

This chain joins TRBV5-6 and TRBJ2-3; no firm D call. This CDR3 has 13 amino acids. From germline, CDR1 is SGHDT and CDR2 YYEEEE. V was shortened by 3 bases and J by 4 bases, with 9 bases between the two germline ends. CDR3 bases: TGTGCCAGCAGCTCATTGGCGGCAGATACGCAGTATTTT. This translates into CASSSLAADTQYF.

The chain joins TRBV6-4 to TRBJ1-1, with D possibly being TRBD1 (5 bases). The germline V gene has CDR1 MRHNA and CDR2 SNTAGT. V was pared by 3 bases and J by 11 bases, with 19 bases between. This CDR3 spans 14 amino acids. The CDR3 reads CASSEFQGGFTAFF. The CDR3 DNA sequence: TGTGCCAGCAGTGAGTTCCAGGGAGGGTTTACGGCTTTCTTT.

This clone occurred a few times. V and J are TRBV2 and TRBJ2-2, with 8 bases identical to TRBD1. The CDR3 sequence is 15 residues long. CDR1 and CDR2 from the germline V gene are SNHLY and FYNNEI. The ends lost 5 bases at V and 5 bases at J; junction bases unmatched: 7. The CDR3: CASSSDRVGTGELFF. The CDR3 coding sequence is TGTGCCAGCAGTTCGGACAGGGTTGGGACCGGGGAGCTGTTTTTT.

The J gene is TRBJ2-2, the V gene TRBV10-3; possibly TRBD2 for D (5 bases). Trimming removed 3 bases at V and 6 bases at J, with 14 bases between. CDR1 and CDR2 from the germline V gene are ENHRY and SYGVKD. The CDR3 has 15 amino acids. Written as DNA, the CDR3 is TGTGCCATCAGTGAAAACAACACTAGTTCCGGGGAGCTGTTTTTT. This codes for CAISENNTSSGELFF.

The gene calls are TRBV7-3 and TRBJ2-3; D possibly corresponds to TRBD1 (6 bases). There are 14 residues in the CDR3. Trimming pared 5 bases from V and 2 bases from J, leaving 11 bases between. Per germline, CDR1 SGHTA and CDR2 FQGTGA. CDR3 residues: CASSKDRYTDTQYF. In nucleotides, the CDR3 is TGTGCCAGCAGCAAAGACAGGTACACAGATACGCAGTATTTT.